This TCR beta chain derives from a study of response to subunit inactivated influenza vaccine (dated by TCRdb to 2017 to 2018). With regard to the full study: Deep quantitative profiling of the T cell receptor repertoire was used in the study to follow responses to a trivalent subunit inactivated influenza vaccine. The investigation overall reported the following: The authors suggested that each seasonal influenza vaccination may recruit only a limited number of new T cells.

The method behind the library was RT-PCR. Instrument used: Illumina HiSeq 2500. The public sequencing data were trimmed at Q25 with fastp and processed into clonotypes with MiXCR by TCRdb, which kept only in-frame beta chains. Rows matching on CDR3 protein sequence are summarized as one entry with the most common DNA and genes. This sample gives about 240,000 distinct CDR3 sequences in total; 9% to 15% of them show up just once. The biggest ten clones account for about 8% of the sample. Its CDR3 holds 17 amino acids, cysteine through phenylalanine. The CDR3 DNA has 51 bases and is translated from base 1. Relative to germline, V is missing 5 bases and J is missing 3 bases, with 10 bases of the junction outside any gene match. The germline V gene provides CDR1 MNHNS and CDR2 SASEGT. This clonotype was seen a few times. The clone's antigen remains unknown. No quality values exist for individual bases; no much larger clone is one base distant.

This chain joins TRBV6-1 to TRBJ2-3; 11 middle bases align to TRBD1. The TCR was taken from a man aged 50 to 59 who received an inactivated influenza vaccine. Donor details come from another sample of the same person, matched by shared clones. The sequences come from non-naive T cells sorted from PBMCs, collected 14 days before vaccination. The cell subset or site tag for this specimen amounts to: memory T cell fraction. The CDR3 amino acid sequence is: CASSPTTGTGGTDTQYF. The DNA reads TGTGCCAGCAGTCCCACGACCGGGACAGGGGGTACAGATACGCAGTATTTT.